This TCR beta chain was observed in a study of T cell repertoires in aging, cancer and after chemotherapy. Background on the study: Glioblastoma patients receiving temozolomide-based therapy gave paired samples before and after chemotherapy. Roughly 9.3 million TCR reads made up the full dataset.

Per the germline V gene, CDR1 is SGHDN and CDR2 is FVKESK. This CDR3 is 18 amino acids long. Germline trimming cut 5 bases from V and 2 bases from J; bases unmatched to any gene: 14. This clonotype is medium-sized within its sample. A mixed TRB-A/B primer pool amplified rearranged TRB by multiplex touch-down PCR. TCRdb passed the multiplex PCR reads through MiXCR, listing each CDR3 protein once. Of roughly 3,000 distinct CDR3 sequences in the sample, approximately 25% are singletons; the top ten hold 10% to 12%. TCR beta rearrangements were amplified from peripheral blood genomic DNA. The sequencing input was blood. The chain employs TRBV14 and TRBJ2-3; 9 positions match TRBD1. The receptor was derived from a human donor with a solid tumor. In nucleotides, the CDR3 is TGTGCCAGCAGCTCTCGGACAGGGGCGACCCTTGCCACAGATACGCAGTATTTT. It translates to CASSSRTGATLATDTQYF.